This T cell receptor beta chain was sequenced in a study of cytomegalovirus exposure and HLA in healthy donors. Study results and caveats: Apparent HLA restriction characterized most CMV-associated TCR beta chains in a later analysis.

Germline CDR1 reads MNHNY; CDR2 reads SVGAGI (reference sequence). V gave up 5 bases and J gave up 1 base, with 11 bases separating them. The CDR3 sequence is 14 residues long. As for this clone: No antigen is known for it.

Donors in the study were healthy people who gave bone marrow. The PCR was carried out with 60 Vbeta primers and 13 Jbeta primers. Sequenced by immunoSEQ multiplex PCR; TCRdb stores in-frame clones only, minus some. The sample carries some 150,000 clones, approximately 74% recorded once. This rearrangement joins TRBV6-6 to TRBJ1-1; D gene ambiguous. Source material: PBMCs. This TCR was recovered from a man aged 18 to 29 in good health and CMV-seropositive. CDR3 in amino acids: CASSEVTRNTEAFF. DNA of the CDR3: TGTGCCAGCAGTGAGGTGACGAGGAACACTGAAGCTTTCTTT.